This T cell receptor (beta chain) was captured in a study of Siglec-9 on CD8 T cells in melanoma. Germline CDR1 reads MGHRA; CDR2 reads YSYEKL. The CDR3 totals 14 residues. V was trimmed by 2 bases and J by 6 bases, leaving 10 bases between them. Clones were read by immunoSEQ multiplex PCR, and TCRdb kept only the in-frame ones, dropping some. This table has 30,000 or so clones, less than 85% appearing once. The V and J genes are TRBV4-1 and TRBJ2-2; D unclear. Sequencing input: Siglec-9- CD8+ T cells sorted from blood. This clonotype was sampled from a human donor in good health. In nucleotides, the CDR3 is TGCGCCAGCAGCCAATATGGGCCGGCCGGGGAGCTGTTTTTT. Translated, it gives CASSQYGPAGELFF.